This T cell receptor beta chain was captured in a study of CD8 T cells in ankylosing spondylitis. Whole-study results and caveats: Reports say disease-linked clones showed up significantly more in matched ankylosing spondylitis synovial fluid. There was a TCR beta motif, made of several highly homologous variants, that appeared characteristic of ankylosing spondylitis blood.

The sample holds a few counts of this clonotype. The antigen is not known. The CDR3 spans 15 residues. Trimming pared 4 bases from V and 7 bases from J, leaving 19 bases between. Germline lookup yields CDR1 DFQATT and CDR2 SNEGSKA (reference sequence). TCRdb independently ran MiXCR on the 5' RACE reads; one entry per CDR3 protein. Of about 220,000 distinct CDR3 sequences in the sample, more than 25% are singletons; the top ten hold approximately 6.6%. The origin of this receptor is a male donor with ankylosing spondylitis or in good health (not recorded which). Sequenced: blood, either unsorted or a sorted T cell fraction (not recorded which). This sequence joins TRBV20-1 and TRBJ1-4; no clear D gene. CDR3 sequence (DNA): TGCAGTGCTACTCCCCCGAGTCCCAAAACTGAAAAACTGTTTTTT. Residues: CSATPPSPKTEKLFF.